The 9 T cell receptor beta chains given below trace back to one sample, sequenced in a study of CD8 T cells in Susac syndrome. Reverse transcription of about 0.5 to 1 ug RNA was carried out with random hexamers. MiXCR was run by TCRdb on the immunoSEQ multiplex PCR reads, yielding one entry per CDR3 protein. Of about 130,000 distinct CDR3 sequences in the sample, around 90% were seen once. The sequencing input was CD8+ T cells from PBMCs. The receptors were gathered from a human donor with multiple sclerosis.

J is TRBJ2-7 and V is TRBV20-1; 7 nucleotides align to TRBD2. V shed 5 bases and J 0 bases; nucleotides not matched to a gene: 4. Per the germline V gene, CDR1 is DFQATT and CDR2 is SNEGSKA (reference sequence). The CDR3 runs to 13 residues. Here the CDR3 DNA reads TGCAGTGCTCCGAAGCGGGACTCCTACGAGCAGTACTTC. This gives the protein CSAPKRDSYEQYF.

The genes are TRBV6-6 and TRBJ2-1; no firm D call. CDR3 length equals 13 residues. The V gene lost 2 bases and the J gene lost 8 bases, with 10 bases spanning the gap. CDR1 is MNHNY and CDR2 is SVGAGI in the germline V gene (reference sequence). CDR3 in DNA: TGTGCCAGCAGTTACCCCGATGGGGATGAGCAGTTCTTC. This gives the protein CASSYPDGDEQFF.

The chain employs TRBV12-3 or TRBV12-4 and TRBJ1-1, with a weak D call TRBD1 (6 bases). V was pared by 6 bases and J by 4 bases, with 15 bases between. The CDR3 runs 14 residues. CDR3 residues: CASRLDSKGTEAFF. CDR3 sequence (DNA): TGTGCCAGCAGGCTGGACAGTAAAGGCACTGAAGCTTTCTTT.

This clonotype occurred once. The chain is built from TRBV6-2 or TRBV6-3 and TRBJ2-5, with 9 bases identical to TRBD2. The CDR3 covers 18 residues. J was trimmed by 1 base and V by 0 bases; bases with no gene match: 9. Germline lookup yields CDR1 MNHEY and CDR2 SVGEGT. CDR3 DNA: TGTGCCAGCAGTTACTCGATATCTAGCGGGGCTATCCAAGAGACCCAGTACTTC. Protein sequence: CASSYSISSGAIQETQYF.

This sequence joins TRBV19 and TRBJ1-5; unclear D gene. Germline lookup yields CDR1 LNHDA and CDR2 SQIVND (reference sequence). Between the trimmed V and J ends, which lost 3 bases and 2 bases, there was a span of 8 bases. The length of the CDR3 is 14 residues. The CDR3 nucleotides read TGTGCCAGTAGTATCTGGGTCCGCAATCAGCCCCAGCATTTT. Encoded protein: CASSIWVRNQPQHF.

The chain is built from TRBV9 and TRBJ2-1; D is unclear. The CDR3 is 14 residues long. Germline values: CDR1 SGDLS, CDR2 YYNGEE. V was cut by 4 bases and J by 0 bases, with 8 bases left in between. The chain's CDR3 is CASSLGLSYNEQFF. The CDR3 region has the DNA TGTGCCAGCAGCCTCGGGCTCTCCTACAATGAGCAGTTCTTC.

V gene TRBV6-5 combines with J gene TRBJ1-1; possible D gene TRBD1, 5 bases. Germline CDR1 MNHEY, CDR2 SVGAGI. The CDR3 totals 14 residues. The ends were cut back, 0 bases at V and 4 bases at J, with 9 bases in the middle. As DNA, the CDR3 is TGTGCCAGCAGTTACTCTTCTGGGGGCACTGAAGCTTTCTTT. Translated: CASSYSSGGTEAFF.

The chain has TRBV12-3 or TRBV12-4 and TRBJ1-5; D remains unclear. Trimming removed 3 bases at V and 4 bases at J, with 10 bases between. This CDR3 has 14 residues. This CDR3 reads CASSFGPQNQPQHF. For the CDR3, the DNA is TGTGCCAGCAGTTTCGGTCCGCAAAATCAGCCCCAGCATTTT.

The chain couples TRBV6-1 to TRBJ2-2; TRBD1 matches 7 bases. Germline V gene data show CDR1 as MNHNS and CDR2 as SASEGT. CDR3 size: 12 residues. The ends lost 10 bases at V and 6 bases at J; junction bases unmatched: 5. CDR3 in amino acids: CATQGFAGELFF. CDR3 DNA: TGTGCCACACAGGGGTTCGCCGGGGAGCTGTTTTTT.